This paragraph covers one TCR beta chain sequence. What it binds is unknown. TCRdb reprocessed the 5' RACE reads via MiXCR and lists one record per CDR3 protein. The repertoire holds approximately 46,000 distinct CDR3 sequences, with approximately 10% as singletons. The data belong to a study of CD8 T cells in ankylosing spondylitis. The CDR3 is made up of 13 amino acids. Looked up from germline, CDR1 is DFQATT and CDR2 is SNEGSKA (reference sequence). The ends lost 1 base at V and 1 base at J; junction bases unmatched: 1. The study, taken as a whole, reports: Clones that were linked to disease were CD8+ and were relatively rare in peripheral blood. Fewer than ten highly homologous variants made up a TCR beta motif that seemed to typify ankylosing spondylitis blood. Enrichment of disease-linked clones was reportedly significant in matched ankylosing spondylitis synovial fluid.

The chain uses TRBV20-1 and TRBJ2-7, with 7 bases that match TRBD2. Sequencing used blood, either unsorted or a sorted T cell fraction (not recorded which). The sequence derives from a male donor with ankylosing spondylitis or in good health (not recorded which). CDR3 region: CSARVGGSYEQYF. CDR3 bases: TGCAGTGCTAGAGTCGGGGGGTCCTACGAGCAGTACTTC.